Listed below are T cell receptor beta chains from one sample, sequenced in a study of cytomegalovirus exposure and HLA in healthy donors. The table came from immunoSEQ multiplex PCR; TCRdb's copy has only in-frame clones and leaves some out. The sample lists approximately 140,000 clones, about 74% occurring once. The sequenced sample consisted of PBMCs. Receptors originate from a woman between 50 and 59 years old in good health and CMV-seronegative. Both conserved end residues are part of each CDR3. Each record gives: V gene, clone size, J gene, D gene, CDR3 protein, CDR3 DNA. A D gene is named only where the DNA matches it firmly. Expanded clones are given a class, and other clones once, few, many or no size at all.

>TRBV7-2|.|TRBJ1-1|TRBD1
CASSLAMTGYGEAFF
TGTGCCAGCAGCTTAGCCATGACAGGGTACGGTGAAGCTTTCTTT
>TRBV9|once|TRBJ2-2|TRBD2
CASSVLAGGRTGELFF
TGTGCCAGCAGCGTACTAGCGGGGGGGCGCACCGGGGAGCTGTTTTTT
>TRBV7-9|.|TRBJ1-1|.
CASSLYEGNTEAFF
TGTGCCAGCAGCTTGTATGAGGGAAACACTGAAGCTTTCTTT
>TRBV29-1|.|TRBJ2-3|TRBD2
CSVGAGGPDTQYF
TGCAGCGTGGGAGCGGGGGGGCCAGATACGCAGTATTTT
>TRBV7-2|.|TRBJ1-1|.
CASSLTRGGNTEAFF
TGTGCCAGCAGCCTCACGAGAGGAGGGAACACTGAAGCTTTCTTT
>TRBV19|few|TRBJ2-4|TRBD1
CASSIVLSDRGNIQYF
TGTGCCAGTAGTATAGTATTATCGGACAGGGGAAACATTCAGTACTTC
>TRBV5-6|.|TRBJ2-7|TRBD1
CASSWGQGITEQYF
TGTGCCAGCAGCTGGGGACAGGGCATAACCGAGCAGTACTTC
>TRBV11-3|few|TRBJ2-7|TRBD1
CASSAGTGTGEQYF
TGTGCCAGCAGCGCCGGGACAGGGACGGGCGAGCAGTACTTC
>TRBV13|.|TRBJ2-7|.
CASSVGPNPYEQYF
TGTGCCAGCAGCGTTGGCCCGAACCCCTACGAGCAGTACTTC
>TRBV27|.|TRBJ2-7|TRBD1
CASRTADGTGIYEQYF
TGTGCCAGCAGAACGGCCGACGGGACAGGGATTTACGAGCAGTACTTC
>TRBV2|.|TRBJ1-2|.
CASSDIGGTPYGYTF
TGTGCCAGCAGTGACATCGGGGGGACCCCTTATGGCTACACCTTC
>TRBV6-5|.|TRBJ1-1|.
CASSRTANTEAFF
TGTGCCAGCAGCCGTACAGCGAACACTGAAGCTTTCTTT
>TRBV5-1|.|TRBJ2-1|.
CASSLSNSQGGEQFF
TGCGCCAGCAGCTTGAGTAACAGCCAGGGAGGTGAGCAGTTCTTC
>TRBV28|.|TRBJ1-3|.
CASSLQGLSGNTIYF
TGTGCCAGCAGTCTCCAGGGGCTCTCTGGAAACACCATATATTTT
>TRBV29-1|few|TRBJ2-1|TRBD2
CSGGGGEQFF
TGCAGCGGGGGGGGAGGTGAGCAGTTCTTC